This TCR beta chain came from a study of T-cell memory formation after mild COVID-19. TCRdb processed the 5' RACE reads anew with MiXCR; each CDR3 protein has one entry. The sample holds more than 120,000 distinct CDR3 sequences, roughly 19% seen once. The CDR3 extends over 17 amino acids. With V trimmed by 3 bases and J by 4 bases, 11 bases remained unmatched. Germline loops: CDR1 SGDLS, CDR2 YYNGEE. Sequencing used PBMCs or a T cell subset sorted from them (not recorded which). This chain joins TRBV9 and TRBJ2-3; 10 bases agree with TRBD2. This TCR was sampled from an adult woman who had mild COVID-19 (a few samples of this study predate the infection). Cell type and time point are not known. The CDR3 bases are TGTGCCAGCAGCGCTACTCCTAGCGGGAGAGGGTCAGATACGCAGTATTTT. Translation: CASSATPSGRGSDTQYF.